This TCR beta chain was captured in a study of cytomegalovirus exposure and HLA in healthy donors. Findings and caveats of the study: A highly shared variant cluster was judged a likely technical artifact. Later on, analysis showed that most CMV-associated TCR beta chains appeared to be HLA-restricted. Per published reports, the classifier diagnosed cytomegalovirus status with high specificity and sensitivity. Later, an analysis showed that TCR beta chains associated with HLA were more clonally expanded than others that were equally common.

The study ran its PCR with 60 Vbeta and 13 Jbeta primers. The method was immunoSEQ multiplex PCR; TCRdb's version includes in-frame clones alone and lacks a portion of them. Here the sample spans 240,000 or so clones, approximately 81% being singletons. Points on this clone: Antigen unknown.

Germline V lookup: CDR1 SQVTM, CDR2 ANQGSEA. The CDR3 is made up of 16 amino acids. Trimming at V came to 7 bases and at J to 0 bases, leaving 13 bases not matched to a gene. The sequenced sample consisted of PBMCs. The TCR comes from a woman aged 55-70 years in good health and CMV-seropositive. The chain is built from TRBV29-1 and TRBJ1-2; 8 bases are shared with TRBD1. The CDR3 coding sequence is TGCAGCGCCCGAGGGGGACAGGAATTCGCTAACTATGGCTACACCTTC. This sequence encodes CSARGGQEFANYGYTF.